This T cell receptor beta chain came from a study of blood T cell repertoires in COVID-19. Looking at the study overall: Samples representing acute and convalescent COVID-19 were sourced from the United States, Italy and Spain. Sources were T cells, B-cell-depleted T cells, or PBMCs; the material itself was cDNA or gDNA.

Source study methods: Amplification with reference gene primers provided the estimates of nucleated cell counts. The repertoire was sequenced with immunoSEQ multiplex PCR; TCRdb's copy has only in-frame clones and lacks some. The D gene and trimming were derived from the DNA, and the V and J assignments and clone size from that table. The sample includes about 310,000 clones, around 87% of them seen just once. CDR1 is MNHEY and CDR2 is SVGAGI in the germline V gene. CDR3 length: 14 residues. V was shortened by 6 bases and J by 4 bases, with 12 bases between the two germline ends. The source is a man aged 50 to 59 with active or convalescent COVID-19. This chain uses TRBV6-5 with TRBJ2-2, with D possibly matching TRBD2 (6 bases). The sequencing sample was made of peripheral blood. CDR3 bases: TGTGCCAGCAGGGCAGGGACTTCCACCGGGGAGCTGTTTTTT. Translation: CASRAGTSTGELFF.